One and the same sample provided the 13 T cell receptor beta chains below, sequenced in a study of T-cell reconstitution after alpha-beta-depleted transplantation in children. Unique molecular identifiers were incorporated into the prepared TCRbeta library. Via MiXCR, TCRdb re-called the PCR reads, giving one row per CDR3 protein. The sample has over 550,000 distinct CDR3 sequences; under 12% are singletons. The sample in question was PBMCs from the stem cell graft donor, obtained from the stem cell graft. The receptors were sampled from a human donor who donated a stem cell graft to a child with acute myeloid leukemia.

Ten or more counts support this clonotype. The chain carries TRBV28 and TRBJ2-7; the match to TRBD1 covers 8 bases. CDR1 and CDR2 from the germline V gene are MDHEN and SYDVKM. After removal of 5 bases from V and 2 bases from J, the junction contained 11 bases not matched to a gene. There are 16 residues in the CDR3. CDR3: CASSPFPQGATYEQYF. CDR3 nucleotide sequence: TGTGCCAGCAGTCCCTTTCCCCAGGGGGCAACCTACGAGCAGTACTTC.

This chain uses TRBV20-1 with TRBJ1-1; D is possibly TRBD1 (5 bases). V lost 5 bases to trimming and J lost 5 bases, with 15 bases between them. Germline lookup yields CDR1 DFQATT and CDR2 SNEGSKA (reference sequence). The CDR3 is 13 amino acids. The CDR3 reads CSAGEVGETEAFF. CDR3 nucleotide sequence: TGCAGTGCTGGGGAAGTAGGGGAGACTGAAGCTTTCTTT.

This clonotype occurred a few times. The chain is built from TRBV28 and TRBJ1-5; 9 nucleotides agree with TRBD1. The germline gives CDR1 MDHEN, CDR2 SYDVKM. After removal of 2 bases from V and 2 bases from J, the junction contained 7 bases not matched to a gene. This CDR3 has 17 residues. CDR3 bases: TGTGCCAGCAGTTTAAACAGGGGGCTCGGTGGCAATCAGCCCCAGCATTTT. This sequence encodes CASSLNRGLGGNQPQHF.

The chain joins TRBV29-1 to TRBJ2-7, with 10 bases fitting TRBD1. The germline gives CDR1 SQVTM, CDR2 ANQGSEA. The V and J ends lost 2 bases and 2 bases, in that order; junction bases with no gene match: 3. The CDR3 length is 14 residues. The CDR3 bases are TGCAGCGTTGAATACGGACAGGGGGCCTACGAGCAGTACTTC. Protein product: CSVEYGQGAYEQYF.

This clonotype showed up just a few times. The chain employs TRBV9 and TRBJ2-1; 7 bases align to TRBD2. The V gene's germline CDR1 is SGDLS and CDR2 YYNGEE. The CDR3 runs to 16 residues. The J segment lost 4 bases and the V segment lost 0 bases, leaving 7 bases of the junction unmatched. CDR3 amino acids: CASSVEGGSRYNEQFF. In nucleotides, the CDR3 is TGTGCCAGCAGCGTAGAGGGCGGGAGTAGGTACAATGAGCAGTTCTTC.

This clonotype was detected ten times or more. V usage is TRBV10-3 and J usage is TRBJ2-5; D is perhaps TRBD2 (5 bases). Germline CDR1 is ENHRY and CDR2 is SYGVKD. The CDR3 covers 14 residues. Trimming stripped 6 bases from V and 7 bases from J, with 18 bases between. In DNA, the CDR3 is TGTGCCATCAGGTCGGACCTGGCGGCGGGGACCCAGTACTTC. Translation: CAIRSDLAAGTQYF.

This clonotype was seen a handful of times. The rearrangement joins TRBV10-3 to TRBJ2-7; 10 positions match TRBD2. The length of the CDR3 is 14 residues. CDR1 is ENHRY and CDR2 is SYGVKD in the germline V gene. The J segment lost 7 bases and the V segment lost 6 bases, leaving 9 bases of the junction unmatched. CDR3 DNA: TGTGCCATCAGCCAAGGACTAGCGGTCTTGGAGCAGTACTTC. The encoded protein is CAISQGLAVLEQYF.

V gene TRBV5-1 combines with J gene TRBJ1-5; possible D gene TRBD1, 5 bases. CDR3 length: 14 residues. V shed 4 bases and J shed 5 bases, with 13 bases lying between them. CDR1 SGHRS and CDR2 YFSETQ come from the germline V gene. CDR3 residues: CASSPYGTDQPQHF. The CDR3 nucleotides read TGCGCCAGCAGCCCCTACGGGACCGATCAGCCCCAGCATTTT.

This clonotype was detected only a few times. This chain joins TRBV7-8 and TRBJ2-3, with 7 positions matching TRBD2. The CDR3 loop spans 17 amino acids. Germline loops: CDR1 SGHVS, CDR2 FQNEAQ. V dropped 2 bases and J dropped 0; count of bases not matched to a gene: 8. The CDR3 coding sequence is TGTGCCAGCAGCTTAACACGAACGGGAGGCAGCACAGATACGCAGTATTTT. This encodes CASSLTRTGGSTDTQYF. The full variable domain, with the rest looked up from reference TRBV7-8 and TRBJ2-3, is GAGVSQSPRYKVAKRGQDVALRCDPISGHVSLFWYQQALGQGPEFLTYFQNEAQLDKSGLPSDRFFAERPEGSVSTLKIQRTQQEDSAVYLCASSLTRTGGSTDTQYFGPGTRLTVL.

This clonotype was observed many times. The chain uses TRBV19 and TRBJ2-6; a possible D gene is TRBD1 (5 bases). The CDR3 is made up of 16 amino acids. Germline V gene sequence: CDR1 LNHDA, CDR2 SQIVND (reference sequence). Between the trimmed V and J ends, which lost 4 bases and 2 bases, there was a span of 12 bases. The CDR3 DNA sequence: TGTGCCAGTAGTAAGGGGCAAGATACTGGGGCCAACGTCCTGACTTTC. Its protein product is CASSKGQDTGANVLTF.

The chain uses TRBV5-6 and TRBJ1-1; a possible D gene is TRBD1 (5 bases). The ends were cut back, 1 base at V and 11 bases at J, with 27 bases in the middle. Germline CDR1 reads SGHDT; CDR2 reads YYEEEE. This CDR3 region has 17 residues. The CDR3 nucleotides are TGTGCCAGCAGCTTGTTTGGGTTCAAACTCTCGGGGGGGATGGCTTTCTTT. This codes for CASSLFGFKLSGGMAFF. Complete variable domain (other parts from reference TRBV5-6 and TRBJ1-1): DAGVTQSPTHLIKTRGQQVTLRCSPKSGHDTVSWYQQALGQGPQFIFQYYEEEERQRGNFPDRFSGHQFPNYSSELNVNALLLGDSALYLCASSLFGFKLSGGMAFFGQGTRLTVV.

A few counts support this clonotype. The rearrangement uses TRBV7-2 and TRBJ1-5, with D maybe TRBD1 (6 bases). Germline assignment: CDR1 SGHTA and CDR2 FQGNSA. This CDR3 has 16 amino acids. V was trimmed by 1 base and J by 2 bases, leaving 12 bases between them. For the CDR3, the DNA is TGTGCCAGCAGCTTAGGGCGGGGGCAAGGCAATCAGCCCCAGCATTTT. This sequence encodes CASSLGRGQGNQPQHF.

This clonotype was counted between two and nine times. The chain links TRBV6-5 to TRBJ1-2; 7 nucleotides align to TRBD1. The V and J ends lost 0 bases and 7 bases, in that order; junction bases with no gene match: 11. The CDR3 runs to 16 residues. Germline-derived CDR1 and CDR2 are MNHEY and SVGAGI. CDR3 in DNA: TGTGCCAGCAGTTACTCGACAGGGTCGGATCCTATTGGCTACACCTTC. It translates to CASSYSTGSDPIGYTF.